This entry concerns a single T cell receptor beta chain. The data derive from a study of OX40 agonist ivuxolimab in advanced cancers. The CDR3 covers 16 residues. Method: immunoSEQ multiplex PCR; TCRdb's copy keeps in-frame clones and lacks some. This table has 77,000 or so clones, around 86% appearing once. This sample comprised CD4+ or CD8+ T cells sorted from blood, obtained in a trial of the OX40 agonist ivuxolimab. The sequence derives from an adult with an advanced solid tumor such as melanoma, head and neck, liver or kidney cancer. This chain joins TRBV21-1 and TRBJ2-3; TRBD1, the D gene given by the table, was not confirmed from the DNA. TRBV21-1 is a pseudogene. In DNA form, the CDR3 reads TGTGCCAGCCCTTTTGGACAGGGGGAGAGCACAGATACGCAGTATTTT. It specifies CASPFGQGESTDTQYF.